This T cell receptor (beta chain) was profiled in a study of STAT5B mutations in CD4+ large granular lymphocyte leukemia. Study summary: Among healthy donors, a particular HLA allele went with more CDR3 'QG' motifs.

The study's findings and limits: Top patient clones used TRBV06 genes more often: 8/27 versus 2/35 in controls. No patients shared main leukemic clonotypes, though roughly 25% appeared at low frequency elsewhere.

A single count supports this clone. Its antigen is undetermined. Germline V gene lookup returns CDR1 SQVTM and CDR2 ANQGSEA. This CDR3 comprises 18 residues. Unmatched junction bases numbered 13, after V lost 0 bases and J lost 0 bases. The assay was run at survey level. Method: immunoSEQ multiplex PCR; TCRdb's copy keeps in-frame clones and lacks some. The sample consists of about 45,000 clones, 80% to 90% of them appearing once. V and J are TRBV29-1 and TRBJ2-7; 8 nucleotides agree with TRBD1. Sequencing input: CD4+ T cells from blood buffy coats. This clonotype was sampled from a human donor in good health. CDR3 region: CSVEDLRGKDRASYEQYF. DNA for the CDR3: TGCAGCGTTGAAGATCTTCGTGGGAAGGACAGGGCCTCCTACGAGCAGTACTTC.